Described below is a single TCR beta chain sequence and its context. The antigen is unknown. The PCR employed 60 Vbeta primers together with 13 Jbeta primers. The data were produced by immunoSEQ multiplex PCR, yet TCRdb's version contains in-frame clones alone and is incomplete. Here the sample spans a few hundred thousand clones, approximately 82% being singletons. Germline CDR1 is SGHRS and CDR2 is YFSETQ. The V and J ends lost 0 bases and 6 bases, in that order; junction bases with no gene match: 14. The CDR3 is made up of 18 amino acids. This entry belongs to a study of cytomegalovirus exposure and HLA in healthy donors. Regarding the study as a whole: Reports indicate that TCR beta sequences accurately predicted the HLA-A and HLA-B alleles of most subjects. Reported results showed that the classifier diagnosed cytomegalovirus status with high specificity and sensitivity. TCR beta sequences numbering fewer than 20,000 were associated with HLA alleles at 0.05 false discovery rate in a later analysis. TCR beta V segments were, for the most part, productive about 87% or about 30% of the time in an earlier analysis.

The rearrangement joins TRBV5-1 to TRBJ1-1; 10 bases line up with TRBD1. Sequenced sample: PBMCs. The clonotype comes from a woman aged 55-69 years in good health and CMV-seropositive. Here the CDR3 reads CASSLENSPQTGGAEAFF. The DNA of the CDR3 is TGCGCCAGCAGCTTGGAAAATTCTCCGCAGACAGGGGGCGCTGAAGCTTTCTTT.